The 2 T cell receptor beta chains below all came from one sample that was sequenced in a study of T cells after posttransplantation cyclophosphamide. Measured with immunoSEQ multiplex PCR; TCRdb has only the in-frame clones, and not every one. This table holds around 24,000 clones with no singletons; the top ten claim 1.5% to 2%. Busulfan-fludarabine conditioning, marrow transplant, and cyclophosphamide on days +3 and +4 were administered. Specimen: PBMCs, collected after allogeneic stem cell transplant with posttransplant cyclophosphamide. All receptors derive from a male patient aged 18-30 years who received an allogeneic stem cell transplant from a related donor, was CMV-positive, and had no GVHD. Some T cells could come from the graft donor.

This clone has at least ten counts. This chain's CDR3 is CAIRKGQLMNTEAFF. The CDR3, as DNA: TGTGCCATCAGAAAAGGACAGCTCATGAACACTGAAGCTTTCTTT. The chain has TRBV10-3 and TRBJ1-1, with a possible D match to TRBD1 (6 bases). The CDR3 is 15 residues long. Germline CDR1 and CDR2: ENHRY and SYGVKD. V shed 6 bases and J shed 0 bases, with 14 bases lying between them.

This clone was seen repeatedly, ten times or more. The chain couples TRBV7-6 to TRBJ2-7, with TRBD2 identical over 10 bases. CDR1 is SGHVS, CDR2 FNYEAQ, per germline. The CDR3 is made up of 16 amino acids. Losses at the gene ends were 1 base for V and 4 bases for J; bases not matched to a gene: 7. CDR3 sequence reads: CASSLEASGSLYEQYF. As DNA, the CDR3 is TGTGCCAGCAGCTTAGAGGCTAGCGGGAGCTTGTACGAGCAGTACTTC.